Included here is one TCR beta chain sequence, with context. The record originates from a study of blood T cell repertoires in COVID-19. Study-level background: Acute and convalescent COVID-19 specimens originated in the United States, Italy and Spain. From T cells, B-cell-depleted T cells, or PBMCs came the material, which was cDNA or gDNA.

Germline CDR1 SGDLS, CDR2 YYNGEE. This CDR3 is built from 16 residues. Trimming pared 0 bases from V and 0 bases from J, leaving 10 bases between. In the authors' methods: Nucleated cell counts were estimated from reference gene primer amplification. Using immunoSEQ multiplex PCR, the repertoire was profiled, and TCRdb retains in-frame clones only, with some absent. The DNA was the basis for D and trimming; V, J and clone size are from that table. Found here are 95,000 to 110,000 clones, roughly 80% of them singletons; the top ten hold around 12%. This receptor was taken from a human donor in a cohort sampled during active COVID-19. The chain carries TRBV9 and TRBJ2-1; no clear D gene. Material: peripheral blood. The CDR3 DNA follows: TGTGCCAGCAGCGTAGAACCTCTGAGCTCCTACAATGAGCAGTTCTTC. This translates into CASSVEPLSSYNEQFF.